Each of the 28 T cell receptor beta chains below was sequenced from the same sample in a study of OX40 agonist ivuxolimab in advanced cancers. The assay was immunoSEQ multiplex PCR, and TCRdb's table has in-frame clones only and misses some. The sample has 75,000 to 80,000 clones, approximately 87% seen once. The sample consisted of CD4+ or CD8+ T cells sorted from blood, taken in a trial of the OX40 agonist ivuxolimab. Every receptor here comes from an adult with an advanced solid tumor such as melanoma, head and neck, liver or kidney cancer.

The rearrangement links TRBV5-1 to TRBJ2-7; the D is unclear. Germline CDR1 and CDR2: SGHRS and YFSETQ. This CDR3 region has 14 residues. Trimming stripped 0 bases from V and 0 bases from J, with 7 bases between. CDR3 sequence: CASSLDSGSYEQYF. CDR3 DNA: TGCGCCAGCAGCTTGGACAGTGGCTCCTACGAGCAGTACTTC. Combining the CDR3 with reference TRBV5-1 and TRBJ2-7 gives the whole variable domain KAGVTQTPRYLIKTRGQQVTLSCSPISGHRSVSWYQQTPGQGLQFLFEYFSETQRNKGNFPGRFSGRQFSNSRSEMNVSTLELGDSALYLCASSLDSGSYEQYFGPGTRLTVT.

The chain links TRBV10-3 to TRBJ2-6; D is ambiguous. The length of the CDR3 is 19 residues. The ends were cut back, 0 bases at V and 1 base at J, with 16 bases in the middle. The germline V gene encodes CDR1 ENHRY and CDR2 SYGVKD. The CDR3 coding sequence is TGTGCCATCAGTGAGTCGACGTTCAGTTGGGCTTCTGGGGCCAACGTCCTGACTTTC. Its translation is CAISESTFSWASGANVLTF.

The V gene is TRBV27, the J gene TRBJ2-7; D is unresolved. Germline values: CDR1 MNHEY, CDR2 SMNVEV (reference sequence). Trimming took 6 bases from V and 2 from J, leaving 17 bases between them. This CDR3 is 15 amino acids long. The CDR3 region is CASSIYQDGPYEQYF. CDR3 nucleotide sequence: TGTGCCAGCAGCATCTACCAGGACGGACCCTACGAGCAGTACTTC.

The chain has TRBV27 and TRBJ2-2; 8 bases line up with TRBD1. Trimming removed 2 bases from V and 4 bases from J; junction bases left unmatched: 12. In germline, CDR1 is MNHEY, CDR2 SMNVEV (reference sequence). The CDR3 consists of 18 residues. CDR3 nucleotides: TGTGCCAGCAGTTTACACAGGGGGGCCGGTGAGCTCACCGGGGAGCTGTTTTTT. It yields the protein CASSLHRGAGELTGELFF.

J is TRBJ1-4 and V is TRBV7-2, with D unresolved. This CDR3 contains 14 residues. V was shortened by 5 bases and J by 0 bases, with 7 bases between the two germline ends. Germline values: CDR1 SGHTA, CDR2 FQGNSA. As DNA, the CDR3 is TGTGCCAGCAGCCCACAAGCAACTAATGAAAAACTGTTTTTT. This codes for CASSPQATNEKLFF. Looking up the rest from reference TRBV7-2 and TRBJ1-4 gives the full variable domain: GAGVSQSPSNKVTEKGKDVELRCDPISGHTALYWYRQSLGQGLEFLIYFQGNSAPDKSGLPSDRFSAERTGGSVSTLTIQRTQQEDSAVYLCASSPQATNEKLFFGSGTQLSVL.

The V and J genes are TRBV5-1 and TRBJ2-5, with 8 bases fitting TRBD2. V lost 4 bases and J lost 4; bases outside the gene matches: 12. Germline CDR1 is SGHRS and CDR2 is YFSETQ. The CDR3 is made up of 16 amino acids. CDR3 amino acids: CASSLLTGGYGETQYF. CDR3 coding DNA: TGCGCCAGCAGCCTTTTAACGGGGGGGTATGGAGAGACCCAGTACTTC.

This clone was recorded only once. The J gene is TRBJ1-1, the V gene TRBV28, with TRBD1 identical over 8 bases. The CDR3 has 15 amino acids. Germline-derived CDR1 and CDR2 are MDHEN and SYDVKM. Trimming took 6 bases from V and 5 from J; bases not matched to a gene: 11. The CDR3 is CASRFQDRVFTEAFF. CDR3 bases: TGTGCCAGCAGATTCCAGGACAGGGTGTTTACTGAAGCTTTCTTT.

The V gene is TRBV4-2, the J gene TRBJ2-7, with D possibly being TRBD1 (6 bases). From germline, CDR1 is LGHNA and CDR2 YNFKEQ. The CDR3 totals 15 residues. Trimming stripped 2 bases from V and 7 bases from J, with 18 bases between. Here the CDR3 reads CASSQQGNPTGEQYF. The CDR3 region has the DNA TGTGCCAGCAGCCAACAGGGGAATCCGACTGGGGAGCAGTACTTC.

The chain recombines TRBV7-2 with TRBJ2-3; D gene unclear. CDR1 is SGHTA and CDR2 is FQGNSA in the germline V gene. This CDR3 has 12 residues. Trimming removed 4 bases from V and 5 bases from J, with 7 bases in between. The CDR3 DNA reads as TGTGCCAGCAGCTCCGGTAGAGATACGCAGTATTTT. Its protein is CASSSGRDTQYF.

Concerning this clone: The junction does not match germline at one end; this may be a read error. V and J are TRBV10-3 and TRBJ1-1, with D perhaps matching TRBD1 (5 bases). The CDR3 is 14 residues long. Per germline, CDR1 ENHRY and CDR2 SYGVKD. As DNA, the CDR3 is TGTGTCATCAGTGCTTCGGGGACCAACACTGAAGCTTTCTTT. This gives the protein CVISASGTNTEAFF.

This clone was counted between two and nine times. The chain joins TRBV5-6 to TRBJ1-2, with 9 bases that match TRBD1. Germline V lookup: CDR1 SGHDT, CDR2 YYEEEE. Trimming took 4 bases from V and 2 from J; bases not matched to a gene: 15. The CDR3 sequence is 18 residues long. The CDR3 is CASSPYRDRVSKNYGYTF. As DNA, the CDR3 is TGTGCCAGCAGCCCGTATAGGGACAGGGTCTCTAAAAACTATGGCTACACCTTC.

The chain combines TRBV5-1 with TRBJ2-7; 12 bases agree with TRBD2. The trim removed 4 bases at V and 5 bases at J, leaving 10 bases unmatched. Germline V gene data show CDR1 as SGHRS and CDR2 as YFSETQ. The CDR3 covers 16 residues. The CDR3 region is CASSQTRTSGMDEQYF. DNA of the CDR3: TGCGCCAGCAGCCAAACGAGGACTAGCGGGATGGACGAGCAGTACTTC.

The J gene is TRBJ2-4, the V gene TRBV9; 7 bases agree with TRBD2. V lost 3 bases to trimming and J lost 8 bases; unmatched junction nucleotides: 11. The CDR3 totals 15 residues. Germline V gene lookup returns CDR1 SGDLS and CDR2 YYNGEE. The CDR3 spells CASSEGGAWMDIQYF. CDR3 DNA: TGTGCCAGCAGCGAGGGAGGGGCGTGGATGGACATTCAGTACTTC. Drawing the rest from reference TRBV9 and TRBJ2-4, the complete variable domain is DSGVTQTPKHLITATGQRVTLRCSPRSGDLSVYWYQQSLDQGLQFLIQYYNGEERAKGNILERFSAQQFPDLHSELNLSSLELGDSALYFCASSEGGAWMDIQYFGAGTRLSVL.

This CDR3 reads CASSPVDQNTEAFF. The CDR3 DNA reads TGTGCCAGCAGCCCCGTTGACCAGAACACTGAAGCTTTCTTT. The chain has TRBV5-6 and TRBJ1-1; D remains ambiguous. Between the trimmed V and J ends, which lost 4 bases and 1 base, there was a span of 11 bases. Germline values: CDR1 SGHDT, CDR2 YYEEEE. This CDR3 contains 14 residues.

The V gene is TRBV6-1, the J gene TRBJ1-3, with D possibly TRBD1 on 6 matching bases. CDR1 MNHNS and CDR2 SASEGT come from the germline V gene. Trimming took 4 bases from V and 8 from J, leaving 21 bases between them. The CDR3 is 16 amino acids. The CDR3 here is CASSGGWGGSVDTIYF. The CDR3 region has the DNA TGTGCCAGCAGTGGAGGTTGGGGGGGCTCGGTGGACACCATATATTTT.

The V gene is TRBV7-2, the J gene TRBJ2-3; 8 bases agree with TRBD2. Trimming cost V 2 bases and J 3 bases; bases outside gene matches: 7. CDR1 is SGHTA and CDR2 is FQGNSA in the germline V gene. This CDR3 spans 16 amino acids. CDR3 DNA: TGTGCCAGCAGCTTACATGGGACTAGAGATACAGATACGCAGTATTTT. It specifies CASSLHGTRDTDTQYF.

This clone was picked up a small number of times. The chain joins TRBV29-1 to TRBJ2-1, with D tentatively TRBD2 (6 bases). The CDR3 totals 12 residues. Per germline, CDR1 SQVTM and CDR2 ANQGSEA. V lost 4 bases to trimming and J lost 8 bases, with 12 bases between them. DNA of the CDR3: TGCAGCGTTGGGGCTAGCGTCGATGAGCAGTTCTTC. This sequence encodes CSVGASVDEQFF.

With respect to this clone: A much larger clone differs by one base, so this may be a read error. This chain's CDR3 is CSIEQRPDGYTF. The CDR3 DNA reads as TGCAGCATCGAACAGCGACCCGATGGCTACACCTTC. J is TRBJ1-2 and V is TRBV29-1; D ambiguous. The ends were cut back, 8 bases at V and 6 bases at J, with 16 bases in the middle. CDR1 is SQVTM and CDR2 is ANQGSEA in the germline V gene. The CDR3 has 12 residues.

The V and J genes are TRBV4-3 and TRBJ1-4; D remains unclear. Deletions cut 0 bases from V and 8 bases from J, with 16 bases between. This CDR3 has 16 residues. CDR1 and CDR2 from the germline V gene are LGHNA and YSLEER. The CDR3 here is CASSQDWRPPEEKLFF. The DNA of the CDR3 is TGCGCCAGCAGCCAAGATTGGCGCCCTCCGGAGGAAAAACTGTTTTTT.

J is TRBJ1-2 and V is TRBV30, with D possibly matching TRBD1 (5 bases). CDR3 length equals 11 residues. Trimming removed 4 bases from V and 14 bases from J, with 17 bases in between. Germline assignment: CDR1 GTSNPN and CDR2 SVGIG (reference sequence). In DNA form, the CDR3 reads TGTGCCTGGACCTTGGGGGGGGAGGAGACCTTC. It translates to CAWTLGGEETF.

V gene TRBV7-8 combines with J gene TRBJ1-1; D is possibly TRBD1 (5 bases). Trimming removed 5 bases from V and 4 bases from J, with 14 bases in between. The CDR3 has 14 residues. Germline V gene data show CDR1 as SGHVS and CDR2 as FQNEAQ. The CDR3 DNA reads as TGTGCCAGCAGCCCGAGTGGGGGTTCCACTGAAGCTTTCTTT. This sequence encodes CASSPSGGSTEAFF.

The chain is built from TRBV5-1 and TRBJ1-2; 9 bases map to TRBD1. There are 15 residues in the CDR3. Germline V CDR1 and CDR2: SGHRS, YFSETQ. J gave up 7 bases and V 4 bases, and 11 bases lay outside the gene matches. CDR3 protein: CASSPGKQGASGYTF. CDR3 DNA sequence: TGCGCCAGCAGCCCAGGAAAACAGGGGGCGAGTGGCTACACCTTC.

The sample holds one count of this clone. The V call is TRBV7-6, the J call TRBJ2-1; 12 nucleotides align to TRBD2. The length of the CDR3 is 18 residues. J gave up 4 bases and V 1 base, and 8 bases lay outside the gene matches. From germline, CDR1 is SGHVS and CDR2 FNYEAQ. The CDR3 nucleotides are TGTGCCAGCAGCTTAGGACTAGCGGGAGTTTTGGCTTACAATGAGCAGTTCTTC. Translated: CASSLGLAGVLAYNEQFF.

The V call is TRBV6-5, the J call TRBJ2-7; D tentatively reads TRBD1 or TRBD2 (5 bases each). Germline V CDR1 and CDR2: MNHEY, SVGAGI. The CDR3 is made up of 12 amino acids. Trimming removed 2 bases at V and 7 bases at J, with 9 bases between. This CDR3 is CASSYGDGEQYF. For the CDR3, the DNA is TGTGCCAGCAGTTACGGGGACGGAGAGCAGTACTTC.

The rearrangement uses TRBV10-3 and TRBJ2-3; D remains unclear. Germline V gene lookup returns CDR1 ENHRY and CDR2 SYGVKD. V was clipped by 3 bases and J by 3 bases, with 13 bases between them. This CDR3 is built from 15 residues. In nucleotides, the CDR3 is TGTGCCATCAGTGATCTAGGGTTAGGGACAGATACGCAGTATTTT. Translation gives CAISDLGLGTDTQYF.

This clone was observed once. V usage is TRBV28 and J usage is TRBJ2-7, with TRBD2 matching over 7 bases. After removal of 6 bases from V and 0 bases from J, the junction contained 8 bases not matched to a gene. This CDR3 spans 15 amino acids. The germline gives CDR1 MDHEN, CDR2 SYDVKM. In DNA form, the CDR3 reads TGTGCCAGCAGCTCCTACGGGGGGAGCTCCTACGAGCAGTACTTC. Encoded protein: CASSSYGGSSYEQYF.

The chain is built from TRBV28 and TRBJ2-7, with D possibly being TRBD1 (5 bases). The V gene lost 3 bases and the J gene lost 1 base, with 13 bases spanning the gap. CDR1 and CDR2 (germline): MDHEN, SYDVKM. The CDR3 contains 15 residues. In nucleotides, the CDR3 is TGTGCCAGCAGTTTTCCGGCAGGGAAGTCCTACGAGCAGTACTTC. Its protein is CASSFPAGKSYEQYF. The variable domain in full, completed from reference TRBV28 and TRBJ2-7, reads DVKVTQSSRYLVKRTGEKVFLECVQDMDHENMFWYRQDPGLGLRLIYFSYDVKMKEKGDIPEGYSVSREKKERFSLILESASTNQTSMYLCASSFPAGKSYEQYFGPGTRLTVT.

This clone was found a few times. CDR3: CASSFSGGQGGEQFF. Here the CDR3 DNA reads TGTGCCAGCAGCTTTTCGGGCGGGCAGGGCGGTGAGCAGTTCTTC. The rearrangement uses TRBV11-2 and TRBJ2-1; D tentatively reads TRBD1 or TRBD2 (5 bases each). CDR1 and CDR2 (germline): SGHAT, FQNNGV. The CDR3 covers 15 residues. V was clipped by 3 bases and J by 9 bases, with 18 bases between them.